This TCR beta chain was sequenced in a study of T cell changes during pregnancy in multiple sclerosis. Libraries were prepared by immunoSEQ multiplex PCR; TCRdb keeps only in-frame clonotypes and omits some of them. The sample contains 40,000 to 60,000 clones, 85% to 95% of which appear only once. The CDR3 sequence is 14 residues long. The J segment lost 7 bases and the V segment lost 4 bases, leaving 11 bases of the junction unmatched. Germline V CDR1 and CDR2: SGHDT, YYEEEE. The chain employs TRBV5-6 and TRBJ2-7, with 7 positions matching TRBD1. The sequencing here drew on CD8+ T cells from peripheral blood mononuclear cells, taken in the first trimester of pregnancy. The sequence was collected from a female donor with multiple sclerosis, enrolled in a pregnancy study. The CDR3 sequence is CASSLETGTREQYF. The DNA of the CDR3 is TGTGCCAGCAGCCTGGAGACAGGGACGCGAGAGCAGTACTTC.